The 23 T cell receptor beta chains listed next were all sequenced from one sample in a study of blood T cell repertoires in COVID-19. This table comes from immunoSEQ multiplex PCR, and its TCRdb copy is limited to in-frame clones, with some not included. This table has roughly 420,000 clones, roughly 90% appearing once. The sequencing sample was made of PBMCs or T cells enriched from blood (not recorded which). The receptors stem from a woman in her twenties or thirties with acute COVID-19.

The chain joins TRBV5-1 to TRBJ2-3; D possibly corresponds to TRBD2 (6 bases). The CDR3 consists of 16 residues. V lost 0 bases and J 4 bases, leaving 15 bases between the germline ends. Germline V lookup: CDR1 SGHRS, CDR2 YFSETQ. The CDR3, as DNA: TGCGCCAGCAGCTTGGGCAGCGGGTTGTCCCCAGATACGCAGTATTTT. Protein: CASSLGSGLSPDTQYF.

On this clone: Other nucleotide sequences in the sample specify the same CDR3. The J gene is TRBJ1-2, the V gene TRBV29-1, with 8 bases fitting TRBD1. Unmatched junction bases numbered 3, after V lost 6 bases and J lost 3 bases. This CDR3 is 12 amino acids long. Germline V gives CDR1 SQVTM, CDR2 ANQGSEA. CDR3 residues: CSVEDRDYGYTF. The DNA of the CDR3 is TGCAGCGTCGAGGACAGGGACTATGGCTACACCTTC. The whole variable domain, filled in from reference TRBV29-1 and TRBJ1-2, reads SAVISQKPSRDICQRGTSLTIQCQVDSQVTMMFWYRQQPGQSLTLIATANQGSEATYESGFVIDKFPISRPNLTFSTLTVSNMSPEDSSIYLCSVEDRDYGYTFGSGTRLTVV.

The chain has TRBV12-3 or TRBV12-4 and TRBJ1-5; unclear D gene. V lost 2 bases to trimming and J lost 11 bases, with 10 bases between them. The CDR3 loop spans 12 amino acids. The CDR3 coding sequence is TGTGCCAGCAGTTTACCCACTCTGACCCAGCATTTT. Amino acids: CASSLPTLTQHF.

This rearrangement joins TRBV7-3 to TRBJ2-3; TRBD2 aligns across 7 bases. Germline CDR1 is SGHTA and CDR2 is FQGTGA. V was pared by 5 bases and J by 0 bases, with 2 bases of the junction left unmatched. The CDR3 sequence is 14 residues long. CDR3 nucleotide sequence: TGTGCCAGCAGCGGCGGGGGTAGCACAGATACGCAGTATTTT. Its protein product is CASSGGGSTDTQYF.

This clone was detected only a few times. The genes are TRBV5-1 and TRBJ2-7, with D possibly matching TRBD2 (6 bases). Looked up from germline, CDR1 is SGHRS and CDR2 is YFSETQ. The CDR3 has 14 amino acids. V lost 4 bases, J lost 7 bases, and 18 bases lay in between. CDR3 protein: CASSPGGGRREQYF. In nucleotides, the CDR3 is TGCGCCAGCAGCCCCGGCGGTGGGAGGAGGGAGCAGTACTTC.

Note on this clone: Within the sample, other DNA sequences also encode this same CDR3. This rearrangement joins TRBV19 to TRBJ2-7; D uncertain. Per the germline V gene, CDR1 is LNHDA and CDR2 is SQIVND (reference sequence). This CDR3 is 13 amino acids long. Trimming removed 3 bases from V and 0 bases from J, with 6 bases in between. The CDR3 DNA reads TGTGCCAGTAGTATCCAGGCCTCCTACGAGCAGTACTTC. It is translated as CASSIQASYEQYF.

J is TRBJ2-1 and V is TRBV5-1; tentative D call: TRBD2 (5 bases). Germline loops: CDR1 SGHRS, CDR2 YFSETQ. The CDR3 loop spans 13 amino acids. Trimming removed 2 bases at V and 6 bases at J, with 9 bases between. For the CDR3, the DNA is TGCGCCAGCAGCTTCCTAGCCGGCAATGAGCAGTTCTTC. Its protein is CASSFLAGNEQFF.

On this clone: The same CDR3 is also encoded by other DNA sequences in this sample. The rearrangement joins TRBV7-3 to TRBJ2-2; 7 nucleotides agree with TRBD1. The CDR3 loop spans 13 amino acids. Germline V gene data show CDR1 as SGHTA and CDR2 as FQGTGA. V shed 5 bases, J shed 6 bases, and the junction held 3 bases outside the gene matches. CDR3: CASSPRGPGELFF. DNA of the CDR3: TGTGCCAGCAGCCCAAGGGGGCCCGGGGAGCTGTTTTTT. The full variable domain, its missing parts supplied by reference TRBV7-3 and TRBJ2-2, is GAGVSQTPSNKVTEKGKYVELRCDPISGHTALYWYRQSLGQGPEFLIYFQGTGAADDSGLPNDRFFAVRPEGSVSTLKIQRTERGDSAVYLCASSPRGPGELFFGEGSRLTVL.

The CDR3 DNA sequence: TGTGCCTGGAGTGATGGACACGGTAATGAAAAACTGTTTTTT. Translation gives CAWSDGHGNEKLFF. The chain is built from TRBV30 and TRBJ1-4; maybe TRBD1 (5 bases). With 1 base removed from V and 4 bases from J, the gap between germline ends came to 10 bases. Germline-derived CDR1 and CDR2 are GTSNPN and SVGIG (reference sequence). The CDR3 spans 14 residues.

This clone appeared a single time. CDR3 sequence reads: CASSLSVVWDRNSYEQYF. In nucleotides, the CDR3 is TGCGCCAGCAGCTTAAGCGTCGTTTGGGACAGGAACTCCTACGAGCAGTACTTC. The chain employs TRBV5-1 and TRBJ2-7; 8 positions match TRBD1. With 2 bases clipped from V and 0 bases from J, the junction kept 13 bases outside the gene matches. Looked up from germline, CDR1 is SGHRS and CDR2 is YFSETQ. This CDR3 has 18 residues.

The gene calls are TRBV3-1 (or the pseudogene TRBV3-2) and TRBJ1-5; no definite D call. V gave up 0 bases and J gave up 0 bases, with 12 bases separating them. Germline CDR1 is LGHDT and CDR2 is YNNKEL (reference sequence). This CDR3 is 17 amino acids long. CDR3 amino acids: CASSQEEGLDSNQPQHF. In nucleotides, the CDR3 is TGTGCCAGCAGCCAAGAGGAGGGCTTAGATAGCAATCAGCCCCAGCATTTT.

The genes are TRBV2 and TRBJ2-3; 7 bases align to TRBD1. The V gene's germline CDR1 is SNHLY and CDR2 FYNNEI. The V segment lost 6 bases and the J segment 1 base; nucleotides outside the gene matches: 7. The CDR3 loop spans 15 amino acids. The CDR3 spells CASRMTGIGTDTQYF. Here the CDR3 DNA reads TGTGCCAGCAGGATGACAGGGATTGGCACAGATACGCAGTATTTT.

The gene calls are TRBV7-6 and TRBJ2-7; 13 nucleotides agree with TRBD2. The CDR3 is made up of 15 amino acids. Per germline, CDR1 SGHVS and CDR2 FNYEAQ. With 5 bases clipped from V and 3 bases from J, the junction kept 4 bases outside the gene matches. CDR3 sequence: CASSTTSGGRYEQYF. CDR3 sequence (DNA): TGTGCCAGCAGCACGACTAGCGGGGGGCGCTACGAGCAGTACTTC.

The rearrangement joins TRBV7-3 to TRBJ1-5, with D unclear. Germline V CDR1 and CDR2: SGHTA, FQGTGA. CDR3 length equals 13 residues. Trimming left V 5 bases short and J 7 bases short, with 12 bases between. CDR3 DNA: TGTGCCAGCAGCCGGGGATCCGGCCAGCCCCAGCATTTT. Protein product: CASSRGSGQPQHF.

The chain is built from TRBV9 and TRBJ2-3; TRBD1 might be the D (6 bases). Germline V gene sequence: CDR1 SGDLS, CDR2 YYNGEE. Between the trimmed V and J ends, which lost 2 bases and 2 bases, there was a span of 9 bases. CDR3 length: 14 residues. In nucleotides, the CDR3 is TGTGCCAGCAGCGTGGGGGCAGACACAGATACGCAGTATTTT. This gives the protein CASSVGADTDTQYF.

This clone was counted only a few times. V is TRBV20-1 and J is TRBJ1-2; 10 bases are a match to TRBD1. The CDR3 is made up of 14 amino acids. The junction had 4 bases not matched to a gene; V was cut back by 3 bases and J by 3 bases. CDR1 is DFQATT, CDR2 SNEGSKA, per germline (reference sequence). CDR3 sequence: CSASEGQGDYGYTF. The CDR3 DNA is TGCAGTGCTAGTGAAGGACAGGGGGACTATGGCTACACCTTC.

CDR3 protein: CASSYHDGRLNQPQHF. CDR3 nucleotides: TGTGCCAGCAGTTACCATGATGGCCGATTAAATCAGCCCCAGCATTTT. J is TRBJ1-5 and V is TRBV2; D is unresolved. Germline V gene lookup returns CDR1 SNHLY and CDR2 FYNNEI. CDR3 length equals 16 residues. Trimming pared 5 bases from V and 4 bases from J, leaving 18 bases between.

This chain joins TRBV27 and TRBJ1-5; D unclear. The CDR3 sequence is 13 residues long. Trimming cost V 5 bases and J 4 bases, with 9 bases left between them. CDR1 and CDR2 (germline): MNHEY, SMNVEV (reference sequence). The CDR3 region is CASSRTVNQPQHF. CDR3 DNA: TGTGCCAGCAGTAGGACTGTTAATCAGCCCCAGCATTTT.

This clone was counted once. The rearrangement uses TRBV19 and TRBJ1-5; D gene ambiguous. The CDR3 loop spans 13 amino acids. The germline V and J ends were trimmed by 3 bases and 4 bases, with 7 bases remaining between them. In germline, CDR1 is LNHDA, CDR2 SQIVND (reference sequence). CDR3 amino acids: CASSIQANQPQHF. The CDR3 DNA follows: TGTGCCAGTAGTATCCAAGCGAATCAGCCCCAGCATTTT.

The rearrangement joins TRBV6-2 or TRBV6-3 to TRBJ2-7; 7 bases align to TRBD1. J was trimmed by 2 bases and V by 5 bases; bases with no gene match: 6. The CDR3 sequence is 14 residues long. Germline loops: CDR1 MNHEY, CDR2 SVGEGT. DNA of the CDR3: TGTGCCAGCAGTCGACAGGGCGGACCCTACGAGCAGTACTTC. Protein product: CASSRQGGPYEQYF.

The V gene is TRBV12-5, the J gene TRBJ1-1, with D perhaps TRBD1 (6 bases). The CDR3 is made up of 14 amino acids. Germline lookup yields CDR1 LGHNT and CDR2 FRNRAP. V was clipped by 3 bases and J by 2 bases, with 10 bases between them. The CDR3 here is CASGFNRDNTEAFF. The DNA of the CDR3 is TGTGCTAGTGGTTTTAACAGGGATAACACTGAAGCTTTCTTT.

The chain carries TRBV27 and TRBJ2-7, with 9 bases lining up with TRBD1. The germline gives CDR1 MNHEY, CDR2 SMNVEV (reference sequence). The CDR3 extends over 15 amino acids. V shed 5 bases, J shed 4 bases, and the junction held 9 bases outside the gene matches. The CDR3 nucleotides are TGTGCCAGCAGTCCTCCCCCCGGGACAGGGTACGAGCAGTACTTC. Its protein is CASSPPPGTGYEQYF.

This chain links TRBV5-1 with TRBJ2-5, with TRBD2 matching 10 bases. The CDR3 is 17 residues long. The junction had 9 bases not matched to a gene; V was cut back by 0 bases and J by 4 bases. Looked up from germline, CDR1 is SGHRS and CDR2 is YFSETQ. The CDR3 coding sequence is TGCGCCAGCAGCTTGGCAGTAGCGGGGGGCAGAGCAGAGACCCAGTACTTC. Translating gives CASSLAVAGGRAETQYF.